The sequence of this TCR beta chain was determined in a study of T cells after yellow fever vaccination (dated 2019 in TCRdb). About the investigation overall: The SMART-Seq v4 Ultra Low Input RNA kit was used to prepare libraries from fractions with low cell numbers. To follow T-cell clones before and after both primary and booster YFV17D yellow fever vaccination, bulk TCR alpha and beta repertoires underwent longitudinal sequencing. The cohort comprised two healthy male donors, one aged 18 to 30 and one aged 30 to 39 years. Blood was drawn at multiple timepoints before and after primary and secondary immunization, with bulk PBMC replicates and cell subsets isolated.

According to the study, the label for this sample's treatment or condition signals: live attenuated yellow fever vaccine strain. A standard Ficoll-Paque protocol was used to isolate PBMCs from peripheral blood. CD4 and CD8 T-cell fractions were isolated with Dynabeads CD4 and CD8 positive selection kits. TriZol was used to extract RNA from bulk PBMCs, CD4 and CD8 fractions, and dextramer-positive and dextramer-negative fractions. Turning to this clonotype: Its antigen target is currently unknown. No much larger clone is present one base from it, and per-base qualities are unavailable.

The sequencer was an Illumina NovaSeq 6000. TCR cDNA was synthesized by 5'RACE template switching, through which a universal primer site and unique molecular identifiers were introduced. Priming of cDNA synthesis was performed from both the TCR alpha and TCR beta constant segments. Library amplification used two PCR steps, and the second PCR step added sample barcodes and sequencing adapters. Sequencing of libraries was performed on Illumina HiSeq 2500 (2x100 bp) or NovaSeq (2x150 bp). Per the source publication's procedure: Demultiplexing of reads and collapsing into UMI consensus sequences were performed with MIGEC, and V(D)J alignment was carried out with MiXCR. Vaccine-responding clonotypes were identified with edgeR using replicate PBMC samples, with FDR below 0.01 and a log2 fold change above 5 up to day 15 being required. Each bulk clonotype received a CD4 or CD8 identity based on whether the sequenced CD4 or CD8 repertoire contained that clonotype at higher abundance. TCRdb applied fastp at Q25 and MiXCR to the public reads, then kept only in-frame beta chains. Identical CDR3 proteins give one entry, which carries the most common genes and DNA. In this record, the V and J calls reflect TCRdb's handling and not the investigators' own analysis. Here the sample has some 260,000 distinct CDR3 sequences; roughly 4.8% occur a single time. Less than 3.5% of the sample belongs to the ten largest clones.

What the study reported, not specific to this receptor: A small share of clonotypes occurred in both CD4 and CD8 compartments, likely arising from convergent recombination. Only two donors were included in the study, so the extent to which the findings can be generalized is limited. FACS-sorted repertoires could contain abundant contaminating clonotypes from the bulk population, so computational filtering was required. The secondary T-cell response was found to be weaker but faster than the primary response, with a peak reached on day 5 rather than on day 15. Most clones expanded after primary vaccination were re-detected after the booster (around 96% of CD4 and around 88% of CD8), suggesting broad memory maintenance.

The sample here was CD4+ T cells sorted from PBMCs, taken on the day of the yellow fever booster vaccination. The origin of this receptor is a man aged 18 to 30 who received the YFV17D yellow fever vaccine.

The DNA sequence is given as TGTGCCAGCAGGCCCCCGGGACTAGCGGGGCCTGAGCAGTTCTTC. The encoded protein is CASRPPGLAGPEQFF. The chain is assembled from TRBV6-2 or TRBV6-3 and TRBJ2-1, and TRBD2 aligns with 13 junction nucleotides. Via the germline V gene, CDR1 is MNHEY and CDR2 SVGEGT. From the cysteine up to the phenylalanine, the CDR3 has a length of 15 residues. Only the CDR3 DNA is retained, 45 bases long and in frame from the first base. V is pruned by 6 bases and J by 9 bases, leaving 8 bases of the junction without a gene match.